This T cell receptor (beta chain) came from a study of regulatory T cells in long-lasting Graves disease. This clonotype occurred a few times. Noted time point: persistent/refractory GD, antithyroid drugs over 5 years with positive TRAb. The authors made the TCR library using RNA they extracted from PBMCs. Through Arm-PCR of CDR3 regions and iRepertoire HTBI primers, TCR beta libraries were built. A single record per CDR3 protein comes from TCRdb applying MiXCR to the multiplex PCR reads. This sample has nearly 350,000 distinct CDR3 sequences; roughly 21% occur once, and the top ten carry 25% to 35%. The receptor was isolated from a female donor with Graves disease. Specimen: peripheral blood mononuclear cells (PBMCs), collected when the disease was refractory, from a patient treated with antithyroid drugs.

The CDR3 protein is CASSSILAGFTGELFF. The CDR3 DNA follows: TGTGCCAGTAGTTCGATACTAGCGGGGTTCACCGGGGAGCTGTTTTTT. V is TRBV19 and J is TRBJ2-2; TRBD2 aligns across 10 bases. Germline CDR1 and CDR2: LNHDA and SQIVND (reference sequence). V shed 5 bases, J shed 4 bases, and the junction held 7 bases outside the gene matches. The length of the CDR3 is 16 residues.